One sample yielded the 2 T cell receptor beta chains listed below, sequenced in a study of cytomegalovirus exposure and HLA in healthy donors. Method: immunoSEQ multiplex PCR; TCRdb's copy keeps in-frame clones and lacks some. The sample has a few hundred thousand clones, under 95% seen once. The material sequenced was PBMCs. All receptors come from a woman between 18 and 30 years old in good health and CMV-seronegative.

This clone was seen more than once but under ten times. V usage is TRBV6-6 and J usage is TRBJ1-2; the D gene is possibly TRBD1 (6 bases). CDR1 and CDR2 from the germline V gene are MNHNY and SVGAGI (reference sequence). V was pared by 5 bases and J by 6 bases, with 16 bases between. CDR3 length: 14 amino acids. The CDR3 spells CASSGGRTGHGYTF. The CDR3 bases are TGTGCCAGCAGTGGGGGACGAACAGGGCATGGCTACACCTTC.

V usage is TRBV7-2 and J usage is TRBJ1-5, with D perhaps TRBD1 (6 bases). The CDR3 totals 15 residues. The V end lost 1 base, the J end lost 6 bases, and 13 bases lay between the germline ends. Germline assignment: CDR1 SGHTA and CDR2 FQGNSA. The CDR3 DNA reads as TGTGCCAGCAGCTTAGGACCGGGGGGCATTCAGCCCCAGCATTTT. It translates to CASSLGPGGIQPQHF.